Sample share makes the clone carrying this T cell receptor (beta chain) medium-sized (0.01 to 0.1%). This record comes from a study of spatial heterogeneity in lung cancer. TCRdb re-analysed the 5' RACE reads in MiXCR, keeping a single row per CDR3 protein. The repertoire holds roughly 2,700 distinct CDR3 sequences, with over 7.5% as singletons. Germline V gene lookup returns CDR1 ENHRY and CDR2 SYGVKD. The V end was cut by 2 bases, the J end by 7 bases, with 8 bases between. The CDR3 spans 12 residues. Time point specified: sample taken at primary tumor resection. Researchers sequenced whole RNA taken from tumor, nontumor lung or frozen PBMC without sorting.

The V and J genes are TRBV10-3 and TRBJ1-2; a weak D match, TRBD1 (6 bases). The specimen was normal lung tissue next to the tumor, collected at surgery. The sequence came from a female donor with early-stage non-small cell lung cancer. The CDR3 here is CAISEGGLGYTF. The CDR3 nucleotides read TGTGCCATCAGTGAGGGGGGGCTTGGCTACACCTTC.